The clone carrying this TCR beta chain has only one observation. Assay used: immunoSEQ multiplex PCR; TCRdb lists only in-frame clones, some missing. There are about 80,000 clones in the sample; roughly nine tenths occur only once, and less than 7% lies in the top ten. The record originates from a study of control samples from healthy donors and cancer patients. CDR3 length equals 16 residues. V lost 5 bases, J lost 4 bases, and 9 bases stayed unmatched. The germline V gene encodes CDR1 SEHNR and CDR2 FQNEAQ (reference sequence). Material for sequencing was blood. This TCR came from a man between 50 and 59 years old in good health. The chain carries TRBV7-9 and TRBJ2-3; 10 bases fit TRBD2. The CDR3 DNA reads as TGTGCCAGCAGCGGCGCGAGGCTAGCGGGGGCAGATACGCAGTATTTT. This gives the protein CASSGARLAGADTQYF. Together with reference TRBV7-9 and TRBJ2-3, the CDR3 gives the full variable domain: DTGVSQNPRHKITKRGQNVTFRCDPISEHNRLYWYRQTLGQGPEFLTYFQNEAQLEKSRLLSDRFSAERPKGSFSTLEIQRTEQGDSAMYLCASSGARLAGADTQYFGPGTRLTVL.